Following are 28 T cell receptor beta chains from one sample sequenced in a study of shared clonotypes between healthy human individuals. This table comes from immunoSEQ multiplex PCR, and its TCRdb copy is limited to in-frame clones, with some not included. Altogether 330,000 or so clones are present, approximately 74% being singletons, with the ten largest covering around a tenth. The sample consisted of memory CD4+ T cells sorted from blood. Noted subset: CD45RA-negative fraction. These receptors were taken from a man aged 30 to 39 in good health.

The J gene is TRBJ2-7, the V gene TRBV11-3; D is ambiguous. There are 13 residues in the CDR3. CDR1 is SGHNT and CDR2 is YENEEA in the germline V gene. Trimming removed 3 bases at V and 6 bases at J, with 12 bases between. CDR3 amino acids: CASSFTMTGEQYF. In nucleotides, the CDR3 is TGTGCCAGCAGCTTCACGATGACCGGCGAGCAGTACTTC.

This clone was observed once. V is TRBV12-5 and J is TRBJ2-3, with 7 bases that match TRBD2. CDR1 and CDR2 (germline): LGHNT, FRNRAP. The V segment lost 1 base and the J segment 5 bases; nucleotides outside the gene matches: 15. This CDR3 comprises 18 residues. Here the CDR3 DNA reads TGTGCTAGTGGTTTGGGGCCCGGGGCGGGAGAAGTTAGAGATACGCAGTATTTT. It yields the protein CASGLGPGAGEVRDTQYF.

This clone was observed a handful of times. The V gene is TRBV18, the J gene TRBJ2-2, with TRBD2 identical over 8 bases. CDR3 length: 16 residues. The germline CDR1 and CDR2 sequences are KGHSH and LQKENI. Trimming took 1 base from V and 5 from J; bases not matched to a gene: 6. CDR3 sequence (DNA): TGTGCCAGCTCACCACTCCCAGCGGGAGAGACCGGGGAGCTGTTTTTT. Encoded protein: CASSPLPAGETGELFF.

The chain uses TRBV5-1 and TRBJ2-7, with TRBD2 matching over 8 bases. CDR1 SGHRS and CDR2 YFSETQ come from the germline V gene. The CDR3 extends over 16 amino acids. Trimming cost V 3 bases and J 5 bases; bases outside gene matches: 13. The CDR3 is CASSSQLAGPLDEQYF. CDR3 coding DNA: TGCGCCAGCAGCTCTCAATTAGCGGGACCTCTTGACGAGCAGTACTTC. The complete variable domain, with remaining parts taken from reference TRBV5-1 and TRBJ2-7, reads KAGVTQTPRYLIKTRGQQVTLSCSPISGHRSVSWYQQTPGQGLQFLFEYFSETQRNKGNFPGRFSGRQFSNSRSEMNVSTLELGDSALYLCASSSQLAGPLDEQYFGPGTRLTVT.

V and J are TRBV21-1 and TRBJ2-1; whether TRBD2, the table's D call, matches the DNA was not checked. TRBV21-1 is a pseudogene locus. The CDR3 has 14 residues. The CDR3 protein is CASTKEGFSNEQFF. DNA of the CDR3: TGTGCCAGCACCAAGGAGGGGTTTAGCAATGAGCAGTTCTTC.

The V call is TRBV19, the J call TRBJ2-7; a possible D gene is TRBD2 (5 bases). Trimming took off 2 bases at V and 3 bases at J, with 14 bases between the two ends. Per germline, CDR1 LNHDA and CDR2 SQIVND (reference sequence). CDR3 length: 15 residues. The CDR3 region has the DNA TGTGCCAGTAGTATAATTGGACTGGGAATCTACGAGCAGTACTTC. This translates into CASSIIGLGIYEQYF.

The chain uses TRBV25-1 and TRBJ2-1, with TRBD1 matching 7 bases. The CDR3 has 17 residues. J lost 8 bases, V lost 4 bases, and 17 bases had no gene match. Germline-derived CDR1 and CDR2 are MGHDK and SYGVNS. In nucleotides, the CDR3 is TGTGCCAGCAGTGTATCCCCCGGACAGGTGGATCGGGATGAGCAGTTCTTC. This codes for CASSVSPGQVDRDEQFF.

This clone was seen more than once but under ten times. The V and J genes are TRBV19 and TRBJ1-1, with a possible D match to TRBD1 (5 bases). This CDR3 comprises 13 residues. Germline V CDR1 and CDR2: LNHDA, SQIVND (reference sequence). Between the trimmed V and J ends, which lost 5 bases and 6 bases, there was a span of 13 bases. DNA of the CDR3: TGTGCCAGTAGTCAGGGTGGGGATCCTGAAGCTTTCTTT. Amino acids: CASSQGGDPEAFF.

In nucleotides, the CDR3 is TGTGCCAGCAGCGGGCGTATGACCTCCTACGAGCAGTACTTC. Translating gives CASSGRMTSYEQYF. This chain connects TRBV7-2 to TRBJ2-7; no definite D call. The V end lost 5 bases, the J end lost 0 bases, and 11 bases lay between the germline ends. Germline V gene lookup returns CDR1 SGHTA and CDR2 FQGNSA. This CDR3 comprises 14 residues.

The J gene is TRBJ1-3, the V gene TRBV29-1, with TRBD1 identical over 11 bases. The germline CDR1 and CDR2 sequences are SQVTM and ANQGSEA. The CDR3 is 13 amino acids. Germline trimming cut 6 bases from V and 2 bases from J; bases unmatched to any gene: 0. The CDR3 DNA reads TGCAGCGTGGGACAGGGGGCTGGAAACACCATATATTTT. This encodes CSVGQGAGNTIYF.

This clone came up once. It may be a read error: a sequence one base away is much more abundant. J is TRBJ1-1 and V is TRBV25-1; TRBD1 might be the D (5 bases). V was cut by 11 bases and J by 1 base, with 17 bases left in between. The CDR3 loop spans 14 amino acids. Germline CDR1 and CDR2: MGHDK and SYGVNS. The CDR3 nucleotides are TGTGCCGGCACCCGAGGCGGACAGAACACTGAAGCTTTCTTT. Translation gives CAGTRGGQNTEAFF.

V gene TRBV2 combines with J gene TRBJ1-3; D gene unclear. Germline CDR1 is SNHLY and CDR2 is FYNNEI. The CDR3 length is 15 residues. V lost 0 bases and J 0 bases, leaving 6 bases between the germline ends. The CDR3 nucleotides are TGTGCCAGCAGTGAAGCGCTTCCCTCTGGAAACACCATATATTTT. This encodes CASSEALPSGNTIYF.

The chain carries TRBV2 and TRBJ1-2, with unresolved D. The germline gives CDR1 SNHLY, CDR2 FYNNEI. CDR3 size: 11 residues. Trimming removed 4 bases from V and 8 bases from J, with 8 bases in between. CDR3 protein: CASSVGRGYTF. In DNA form, the CDR3 reads TGTGCCAGCAGTGTGGGGAGGGGCTACACCTTC.

The rearrangement links TRBV7-9 to TRBJ1-1, with D perhaps TRBD1 (5 bases). The germline V and J ends were trimmed by 0 bases and 7 bases, with 18 bases remaining between them. Germline lookup yields CDR1 SEHNR and CDR2 FQNEAQ (reference sequence). This CDR3 is built from 16 residues. CDR3 sequence: CASSLAGRLRGDEAFF. The DNA for the CDR3 is TGTGCCAGCAGCTTAGCGGGGCGACTACGGGGTGATGAAGCTTTCTTT.

The chain joins TRBV2 to TRBJ1-5; TRBD1 might be the D (6 bases). CDR1 and CDR2 from the germline V gene are SNHLY and FYNNEI. The CDR3 spans 15 residues. V was clipped by 3 bases and J by 0 bases, with 9 bases between them. CDR3 DNA: TGTGCCAGCAGTGAGGGACACTATAGCAATCAGCCCCAGCATTTT. Translated, it gives CASSEGHYSNQPQHF.

The V gene is TRBV5-1, the J gene TRBJ2-7; D could derive from TRBD1 or TRBD2 (5 bases each). The ends were cut back, 4 bases at V and 2 bases at J, with 13 bases in the middle. The V gene's germline CDR1 is SGHRS and CDR2 YFSETQ. CDR3 length: 14 residues. The CDR3 loop reads CASSGDGKAYEQYF. DNA of the CDR3: TGCGCCAGCAGCGGGGACGGTAAAGCCTACGAGCAGTACTTC.

The chain links TRBV2 to TRBJ1-1; D not certain. The V and J ends lost 6 bases and 5 bases respectively, with 16 bases between them. The CDR3 spans 14 residues. The V gene's germline CDR1 is SNHLY and CDR2 FYNNEI. The chain's CDR3 is CASRRPWGGTEAFF. In nucleotides, the CDR3 is TGTGCCAGCAGGCGTCCCTGGGGAGGGACTGAAGCTTTCTTT.

This chain uses TRBV29-1 with TRBJ2-5; 7 nucleotides line up with TRBD2. With V trimmed by 3 bases and J by 0 bases, 4 bases remained unmatched. Germline V gene data show CDR1 as SQVTM and CDR2 as ANQGSEA. The CDR3 extends over 14 amino acids. CDR3 nucleotides: TGCAGCGTTGATCCGGCGGGAGACCAAGAGACCCAGTACTTC. Its translation: CSVDPAGDQETQYF.

The genes are TRBV7-2 and TRBJ2-4, with D perhaps matching TRBD1 (6 bases). The CDR3 has 14 residues. V was trimmed by 3 bases and J by 10 bases, leaving 16 bases between them. In germline, CDR1 is SGHTA, CDR2 FQGNSA. CDR3 DNA: TGTGCCAGCAGCTTCCCAGGGGCAGGCGGTATTCAGTACTTC. It specifies CASSFPGAGGIQYF.

The CDR3 bases are TGTGCCAGCAGCCGGGGACTAGCGGAAGAGACCCAGTACTTC. It codes for CASSRGLAEETQYF. The V and J genes are TRBV5-4 and TRBJ2-5, with 11 nucleotides matching TRBD2. Germline V lookup: CDR1 SGHNT, CDR2 YYREEE (reference sequence). Unmatched junction bases numbered 2, after V lost 4 bases and J lost 3 bases. This CDR3 is 14 amino acids long.

The V and J genes are TRBV9 and TRBJ2-5; D may correspond to TRBD1 or TRBD2 (5 bases each). Germline CDR1 and CDR2: SGDLS and YYNGEE. The V and J ends lost 4 bases and 7 bases respectively, with 20 bases between them. The CDR3 sequence is 15 residues long. The DNA of the CDR3 is TGTGCCAGCAGCCCCCGGGACCGCCTGGGGTTGACCCAGTACTTC. Residues: CASSPRDRLGLTQYF.

The chain has TRBV6-1 and TRBJ2-7, with 9 nucleotides matching TRBD1. Germline V gene data show CDR1 as MNHNS and CDR2 as SASEGT. The CDR3 spans 13 residues. V was clipped by 8 bases and J by 2 bases; unmatched bases: 4. In DNA form, the CDR3 reads TGTGCCAGCCAACGACAGGGGGCCTACGAGCAGTACTTC. This sequence encodes CASQRQGAYEQYF.

V gene TRBV6-5 combines with J gene TRBJ2-1; D remains ambiguous. The germline V gene has CDR1 MNHEY and CDR2 SVGAGI. This CDR3 has 13 amino acids. The V and J ends lost 2 bases and 4 bases respectively, with 6 bases between them. The CDR3 loop reads CASSYDRYNEQFF. CDR3 DNA: TGTGCCAGCAGTTACGACCGGTACAATGAGCAGTTCTTC.

The chain has TRBV5-1 and TRBJ2-1, with 9 nucleotides matching TRBD2. The germline V gene has CDR1 SGHRS and CDR2 YFSETQ. This CDR3 spans 16 amino acids. J lost 6 bases, V lost 4 bases, and 11 bases had no gene match. DNA of the CDR3: TGCGCCAGCAGCACCGAACCGGGACTAGCTTCCAATGAGCAGTTCTTC. It is translated as CASSTEPGLASNEQFF. The full variable domain, completed using reference TRBV5-1 and TRBJ2-1, is KAGVTQTPRYLIKTRGQQVTLSCSPISGHRSVSWYQQTPGQGLQFLFEYFSETQRNKGNFPGRFSGRQFSNSRSEMNVSTLELGDSALYLCASSTEPGLASNEQFFGPGTRLTVL.

V is TRBV20-1 and J is TRBJ2-5; the D gene is possibly TRBD2 (5 bases). This CDR3 comprises 11 residues. CDR1 DFQATT and CDR2 SNEGSKA come from the germline V gene (reference sequence). The germline V and J ends were trimmed by 1 base and 8 bases, with 8 bases remaining between them. The CDR3 DNA sequence: TGCAGTGCTAGAGGAGGGCCAACCCAGTACTTC. Translated, it gives CSARGGPTQYF.

The chain couples TRBV19 to TRBJ2-7; TRBD2 matches at 12 bases. CDR1 and CDR2 (germline): LNHDA, SQIVND (reference sequence). V dropped 9 bases and J dropped 6; count of bases not matched to a gene: 6. CDR3 length: 13 residues. For the CDR3, the DNA is TGTGCCAGCCGGACTAGCGGGATGTTCGAGCAGTACTTC. Its translation is CASRTSGMFEQYF.

This clone has just a few counts. The CDR3 bases are TGTGCCAGCAGTTATTTGATCGCAGCCGCCACCGGGGAGCTGTTTTTT. Encoded protein: CASSYLIAAATGELFF. The chain joins TRBV6-5 to TRBJ2-2, with D hard to call. Deletions cut 3 bases from V and 4 bases from J, with 15 bases between. This CDR3 has 16 residues. Germline lookup yields CDR1 MNHEY and CDR2 SVGAGI.

This clone appeared once. V gene TRBV19 combines with J gene TRBJ1-3, with D unresolved. The CDR3 consists of 15 residues. The V end lost 6 bases, the J end lost 0 bases, and 12 bases lay between the germline ends. In germline, CDR1 is LNHDA, CDR2 SQIVND (reference sequence). The CDR3 region is CASSPSTGSGNTIYF. Here the CDR3 DNA reads TGTGCCAGTAGCCCCTCGACTGGCTCTGGAAACACCATATATTTT.